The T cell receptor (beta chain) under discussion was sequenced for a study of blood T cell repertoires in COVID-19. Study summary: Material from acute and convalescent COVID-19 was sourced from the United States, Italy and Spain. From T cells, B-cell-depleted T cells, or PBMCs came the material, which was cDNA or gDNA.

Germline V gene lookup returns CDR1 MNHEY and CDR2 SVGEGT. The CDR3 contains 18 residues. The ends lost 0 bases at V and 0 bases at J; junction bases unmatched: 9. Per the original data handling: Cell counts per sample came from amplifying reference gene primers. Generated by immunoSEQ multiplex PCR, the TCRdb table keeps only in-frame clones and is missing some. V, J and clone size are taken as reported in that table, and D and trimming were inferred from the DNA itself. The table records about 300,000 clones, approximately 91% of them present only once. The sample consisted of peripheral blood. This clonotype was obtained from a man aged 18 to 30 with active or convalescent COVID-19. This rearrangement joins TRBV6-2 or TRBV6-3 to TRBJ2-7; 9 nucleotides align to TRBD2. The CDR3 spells CASSYSKISGGGSYEQYF. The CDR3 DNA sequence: TGTGCCAGCAGTTACTCGAAGATTAGCGGGGGTGGCTCCTACGAGCAGTACTTC.